The 10 T cell receptor beta chains below all came from one sample that was sequenced in a study of neurological immune-mediated disorders. TCRdb recomputed calls from the 5' RACE reads with MiXCR, one row per CDR3 protein. The profile covers around 35,000 distinct CDR3 sequences, with approximately 1.6% appearing a single time and about 10% taken by the ten largest. The specimen sequenced was PBMCs. The receptors were gathered from a woman aged 25 to 39 with multiple sclerosis.

This clonotype was picked up many times. The rearrangement joins TRBV29-1 to TRBJ2-5; 12 bases fit TRBD1. The germline CDR1 and CDR2 sequences are SQVTM and ANQGSEA. This CDR3 contains 17 residues. V dropped 0 bases and J dropped 5; count of bases not matched to a gene: 10. The CDR3 DNA reads as TGCAGCGTTGAAGATCCCCGGGACAGGGGGCGCGAGGAGACCCAGTACTTC. This translates into CSVEDPRDRGREETQYF.

This clonotype occurred many times. The chain employs TRBV20-1 and TRBJ2-3; D could derive from TRBD1 or TRBD2 (6 bases each). CDR1 is DFQATT and CDR2 is SNEGSKA in the germline V gene (reference sequence). The V end was cut by 6 bases, the J end by 6 bases, with 13 bases between. There are 12 residues in the CDR3. CDR3 in amino acids: CSAITGADTQYF. CDR3 coding DNA: TGCAGTGCGATAACGGGGGCGGATACGCAGTATTTT.

For the CDR3, the DNA is TGCGCCAGCAGCTTGGGAGGACCGCGGGGGACCCAGTACTTC. This gives the protein CASSLGGPRGTQYF. The V gene is TRBV5-1, the J gene TRBJ2-5, with a weak D call TRBD2 (6 bases). This CDR3 is built from 14 residues. The V end was cut by 0 bases, the J end by 7 bases, with 13 bases between. Germline CDR1 is SGHRS and CDR2 is YFSETQ. Supplemented by reference TRBV5-1 and TRBJ2-5, the full variable domain reads KAGVTQTPRYLIKTRGQQVTLSCSPISGHRSVSWYQQTPGQGLQFLFEYFSETQRNKGNFPGRFSGRQFSNSRSEMNVSTLELGDSALYLCASSLGGPRGTQYFGPGTRLLVL.

This clonotype was observed many times. This rearrangement joins TRBV6-6 to TRBJ2-5; D unresolved. Per the germline V gene, CDR1 is MNHNY and CDR2 is SVGAGI (reference sequence). CDR3 length: 11 residues. With 4 bases removed from V and 5 bases from J, the gap between germline ends came to 5 bases. As DNA, the CDR3 is TGTGCCAGCAGTTCTGGGGAGACCCAGTACTTC. This translates into CASSSGETQYF.

This clonotype came up many times. V gene TRBV28 combines with J gene TRBJ2-7; D is ambiguous. CDR3 length equals 13 residues. Trimming stripped 2 bases from V and 2 bases from J, with 7 bases between. Germline values: CDR1 MDHEN, CDR2 SYDVKM. Here the CDR3 DNA reads TGTGCCAGCAGTTTAAGGGCCGCCTACGAGCAGTACTTC. It specifies CASSLRAAYEQYF. The whole variable domain, filled in from reference TRBV28 and TRBJ2-7, reads DVKVTQSSRYLVKRTGEKVFLECVQDMDHENMFWYRQDPGLGLRLIYFSYDVKMKEKGDIPEGYSVSREKKERFSLILESASTNQTSMYLCASSLRAAYEQYFGPGTRLTVT.

This clonotype was counted at least ten times. The V call is TRBV20-1, the J call TRBJ2-5, with 14 nucleotides matching TRBD2. Germline CDR1 is DFQATT and CDR2 is SNEGSKA (reference sequence). J gave up 5 bases and V 1 base, and 9 bases lay outside the gene matches. This CDR3 spans 17 amino acids. CDR3 nucleotides: TGCAGTGCTAGAGCCCCGGGACTAGCGGGGGCGATGGAGACCCAGTACTTC. It yields the protein CSARAPGLAGAMETQYF.

This clonotype was counted ten times or more. J is TRBJ1-3 and V is TRBV5-1, with D possibly being TRBD1 (5 bases). From germline, CDR1 is SGHRS and CDR2 YFSETQ. Trimming removed 0 bases at V and 1 base at J, with 11 bases between. This CDR3 is built from 16 residues. The CDR3 loop is CASSLAGAGSGNTIYF. The CDR3, as DNA: TGCGCCAGCAGCTTGGCCGGGGCAGGGTCTGGAAACACCATATATTTT.

This clonotype has at least ten counts. This chain links TRBV20-1 with TRBJ2-1; 7 bases fit TRBD1. J was trimmed by 4 bases and V by 0 bases; bases with no gene match: 6. The germline V gene has CDR1 DFQATT and CDR2 SNEGSKA (reference sequence). The CDR3 is 15 residues long. CDR3 sequence reads: CSARDLDRTYNEQFF. The DNA of the CDR3 is TGCAGTGCTAGAGATTTGGACAGGACGTACAATGAGCAGTTCTTC.

This clonotype was seen ten or more times. V and J are TRBV20-1 and TRBJ2-7, with 12 bases that match TRBD1. Germline loops: CDR1 DFQATT, CDR2 SNEGSKA (reference sequence). The junction had 6 bases not matched to a gene; V was cut back by 8 bases and J by 7 bases. CDR3 length equals 12 residues. CDR3 bases: TGCAGTTTGGGACAGGGGGCGAGGGAGCAGTACTTC. Translating it yields CSLGQGAREQYF.

This clonotype was counted ten times or more. The chain links TRBV20-1 to TRBJ2-5, with a weak D call TRBD1 (6 bases). Germline CDR1 reads DFQATT; CDR2 reads SNEGSKA (reference sequence). V lost 3 bases and J lost 3, with 14 bases in between. The CDR3 extends over 14 amino acids. CDR3 loop: CSASLTGPEETQYF. CDR3 in DNA: TGCAGTGCTAGCCTAACAGGGCCCGAAGAGACCCAGTACTTC.